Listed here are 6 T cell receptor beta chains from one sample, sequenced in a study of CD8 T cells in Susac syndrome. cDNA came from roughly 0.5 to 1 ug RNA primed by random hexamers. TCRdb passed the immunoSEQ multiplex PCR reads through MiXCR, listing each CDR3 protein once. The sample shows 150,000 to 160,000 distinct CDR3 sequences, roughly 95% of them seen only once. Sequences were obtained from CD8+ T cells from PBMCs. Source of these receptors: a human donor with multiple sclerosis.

This chain's CDR3 is CASSSETGETQYF. CDR3 in DNA: TGTGCCAGCAGTTCCGAGACTGGGGAGACCCAGTACTTC. This sequence joins TRBV2 and TRBJ2-5; D ambiguous. Germline CDR1 SNHLY, CDR2 FYNNEI. Trimming left V 5 bases short and J 5 bases short, with 12 bases between. The CDR3 spans 13 residues. Combining the CDR3 with reference TRBV2 and TRBJ2-5 gives the whole variable domain EPEVTQTPSHQVTQMGQEVILRCVPISNHLYFYWYRQILGQKVEFLVSFYNNEISEKSEIFDDQFSVERPDGSNFTLKIRSTKLEDSAMYFCASSSETGETQYFGPGTRLLVL.

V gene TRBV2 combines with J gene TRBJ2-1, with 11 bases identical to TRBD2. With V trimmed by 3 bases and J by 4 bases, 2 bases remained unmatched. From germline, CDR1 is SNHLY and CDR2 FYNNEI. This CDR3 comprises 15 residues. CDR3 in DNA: TGTGCCAGCAGTGACTGGACTAGCGGGTACAATGAGCAGTTCTTC. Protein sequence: CASSDWTSGYNEQFF.

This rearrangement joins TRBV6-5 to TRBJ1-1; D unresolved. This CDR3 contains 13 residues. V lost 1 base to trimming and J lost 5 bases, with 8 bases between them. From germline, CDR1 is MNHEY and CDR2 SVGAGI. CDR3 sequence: CASSYWAGTEAFF. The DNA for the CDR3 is TGTGCCAGCAGTTACTGGGCGGGAACTGAAGCTTTCTTT.

CDR3 region: CASSLEGQGYGYTF. DNA of the CDR3: TGTGCCAGCAGCCTCGAGGGGCAAGGCTATGGCTACACCTTC. The chain links TRBV5-4 to TRBJ1-2; D may be TRBD1 (5 bases). The germline V gene encodes CDR1 SGHNT and CDR2 YYREEE (reference sequence). V was clipped by 4 bases and J by 4 bases, with 14 bases between them. The CDR3 spans 14 residues. Full variable domain (rest looked up from reference TRBV5-4 and TRBJ1-2): ETGVTQSPTHLIKTRGQQVTLRCSSQSGHNTVSWYQQALGQGPQFIFQYYREEENGRGNFPPRFSGLQFPNYSSELNVNALELDDSALYLCASSLEGQGYGYTFGSGTRLTVV.

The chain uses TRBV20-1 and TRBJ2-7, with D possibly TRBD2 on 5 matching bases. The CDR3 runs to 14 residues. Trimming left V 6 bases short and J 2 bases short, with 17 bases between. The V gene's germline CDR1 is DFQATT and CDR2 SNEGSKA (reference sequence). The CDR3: CSAIPGFGAYEQYF. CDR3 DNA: TGCAGTGCAATTCCGGGGTTCGGGGCCTACGAGCAGTACTTC.

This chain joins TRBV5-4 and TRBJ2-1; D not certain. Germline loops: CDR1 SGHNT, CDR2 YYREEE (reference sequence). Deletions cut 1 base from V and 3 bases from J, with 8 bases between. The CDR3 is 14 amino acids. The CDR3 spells CASSLLGLYNEQFF. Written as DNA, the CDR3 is TGTGCCAGCAGCTTGCTAGGGCTCTACAATGAGCAGTTCTTC.